The rows below give T cell receptor beta chains drawn from one sample of a study of CD8+CD57+ T cells in acquired aplastic anemia. MiXCR, applied by TCRdb to the reads, yields one record per CDR3 protein. The data contain under 350,000 distinct CDR3 sequences, 56% of them seen just once; the ten biggest clones take up approximately 1.3%. Sequencing was performed on sorted CD4+, CD8+, or CD8+CD57+ T cells (not recorded which) from PBMCs. The source is a human donor with aplastic anemia. Each CDR3 is given with its conserved first and last residue. Fields, in order: clone size, D gene, V gene, J gene, CDR3 DNA, CDR3 protein. D genes are given only for firm matches. A clone size is listed for some rows: how often the clone was seen (once, few, many), or a class if it is expanded.

-	-	TRBV15	TRBJ1-5	TGTGCCACCAGCAGAGATGGGGGGATCGGGCAGCCCCAGCATTTT	CATSRDGGIGQPQHF
once	-	TRBV29-1	TRBJ2-7	TGCAGCGTTGCGGGACAATTTTCCTCCTACGAGCAGTACTTC	CSVAGQFSSYEQYF
-	-	TRBV7-2	TRBJ2-7	TGTGCCAGCAGTTCTGGGGTAAGCGAGCAGTACTTC	CASSSGVSEQYF
-	-	TRBV7-6	TRBJ2-3	TGTGCCAGCAGCTTAGGGGCAGGGAAATACAATGAGCAGTATTTT	CASSLGAGKYNEQYF
few	-	TRBV20-1	TRBJ2-1	TGCAGTGCTAGAGACCTGCAGGGGTCACCCTACAATGAGCAGTTCTTC	CSARDLQGSPYNEQFF
-	-	TRBV7-8	TRBJ2-3	-	CASSFYICSARAGASTDTQYF
-	-	TRBV29-1	TRBJ1-1	TGCAGCGCCCACCGGGCCCCGGGCACTGAAGCTTTCTTT	CSAHRAPGTEAFF
-	-	TRBV6-2/TRBV6-3	TRBJ1-4	TGTGCCAGCGGGGAGGTGATAGAAAAACTGTTTTTT	CASGEVIEKLFF
few	TRBD1	TRBV15	TRBJ1-2	TGTGCCACCAGCAGAACAAAGGAAGCAGGGGGAAAAGGCTACACCTTC	CATSRTKEAGGKGYTF
-	TRBD2	TRBV24-1	TRBJ2-3	TGTGCCACCAGTGCTCGACTAGCGGGAGGACTGATAGGGTCTGGCACAGATACGCAGTATTTT	CATSARLAGGLIGSGTDTQYF
-	-	TRBV2	TRBJ2-5	TGTGCCAGCGTCCATGATGGGCTCCAAGAGACCCAGTACTTC	CASVHDGLQETQYF
many	-	TRBV7-3	TRBJ2-2	TGTGCCAGCAGCCTACGGCAGGCTGGGGAGCTGTTTTTT	CASSLRQAGELFF
-	-	TRBV10-3	TRBJ2-1	TGTGCCATCAGTGAGTCGCAGGTCCTTACAATGGGAGAGCAGTTCTTC	CAISESQVLTMGEQFF